The rows below give T cell receptor beta chains drawn from one sample of a study of OX40 agonist ivuxolimab in advanced cancers. The table came from immunoSEQ multiplex PCR; TCRdb's copy has only in-frame clones and leaves some out. This sample has 60,000 to 80,000 clones, with 75% to 85% found just once. The material was CD4+ or CD8+ T cells sorted from blood, obtained in a trial of the OX40 agonist ivuxolimab. All receptors come from an adult with an advanced solid tumor such as melanoma, head and neck, liver or kidney cancer. CDR3s include the opening cysteine and the closing phenylalanine or tryptophan. The D gene is left open where the match is weak. Clone size is given for some rows only: seen once, a few or many times, or a class if the clone is expanded.

TRBJ2-2,NA,TRBV7-3,NA,CASSLMAGANTGELFF,TGTGCCAGCAGCTTAATGGCAGGGGCGAACACCGGGGAGCTGTTTTTT
TRBJ1-6,NA,TRBV10-3,TRBD1,CAISLTGTENSPLHF,TGTGCCATCAGCCTGACCGGGACAGAGAATTCACCCCTCCACTTT
TRBJ2-5,NA,TRBV4-1,NA,CASSPSPPGHNQETQYF,TGCGCCAGCAGTCCCTCGCCCCCGGGACACAACCAAGAGACCCAGTACTTC
TRBJ2-5,few,TRBV7-2,NA,CASSFWQGETQYF,TGTGCCAGCAGCTTTTGGCAAGGAGAGACCCAGTACTTC
TRBJ2-1,NA,TRBV5-1,TRBD2,CASTRLAGGNEQFF,TGCGCCAGCACCCGACTAGCGGGGGGCAATGAGCAGTTCTTC
TRBJ2-5,NA,TRBV18,TRBD1,CASSPPGTGYQETQYF,TGTGCCAGCTCACCACCTGGGACAGGTTACCAAGAGACCCAGTACTTC
TRBJ2-1,NA,TRBV5-4,NA,CASSRGTANNEQFF,TGTGCCAGCAGCCGCGGGACAGCGAACAATGAGCAGTTCTTC
TRBJ2-3,NA,TRBV11-2,NA,CASSLGGWYSLADTQYF,TGTGCCAGCAGCTTAGGTGGTTGGTATAGTCTCGCAGATACGCAGTATTTT
TRBJ1-2,NA,TRBV6-5,NA,CASSYSLLEGYGYTF,TGTGCCAGCAGTTACTCGTTGCTGGAGGGGTATGGCTACACCTTC
TRBJ2-7,NA,TRBV10-3,NA,CAISEGGEQYF,TGTGCCATCAGTGAGGGGGGGGAGCAGTACTTC
TRBJ2-4,NA,TRBV11-3,NA,CASSLDLYRGREYF,TGTGCCAGCAGCTTAGATCTGTATAGGGGAAGGGAGTACTTC
TRBJ2-3,NA,TRBV7-2,NA,CASSSRTSSGADTQYF,TGTGCCAGCAGCTCCCGGACCTCGTCTGGGGCAGATACGCAGTATTTT
TRBJ2-2,NA,TRBV10-1,TRBD2,CARSSGGSTGELFF,TGCGCCAGGTCTAGCGGGGGGAGCACCGGGGAGCTGTTTTTT
TRBJ1-4,NA,TRBV4-1,NA,CASSPRGEKLFF,TGCGCCAGCAGCCCGAGGGGGGAAAAACTGTTTTTT
TRBJ1-4,NA,TRBV5-4,TRBD1,CASSLAPGQVEKLFF,TGTGCCAGCAGCTTGGCACCGGGACAGGTTGAAAAACTGTTTTTT
TRBJ2-7,once,TRBV5-1,NA,CASEGDSPYEQYF,TGCGCGAGCGAGGGAGACAGCCCATACGAGCAGTACTTC
TRBJ1-2,NA,TRBV4-3,NA,CASSQDLGRNYGYTF,TGCGCCAGCAGCCAAGATCTAGGGAGGAACTATGGCTACACCTTC
TRBJ1-6,NA,TRBV18,TRBD1,CASSGQGPNSPLHF,TGTGCCAGCTCAGGACAGGGGCCTAATTCACCCCTCCACTTT
TRBJ1-5,NA,TRBV10-3,NA,CAISASGKDQPQHF,TGTGCCATCAGTGCTTCGGGGAAGGATCAGCCCCAGCATTTT
TRBJ1-2,NA,TRBV9,NA,CASSAGPYYGYTF,TGTGCCAGCAGCGCCGGACCGTATTATGGCTACACCTTC
TRBJ1-3,NA,TRBV7-9,NA,CASSRGQTGFSGNTIYF,TGTGCCAGCAGCAGGGGCCAGACAGGCTTCTCTGGAAACACCATATATTTT
TRBJ2-5,NA,TRBV6-6,TRBD1,CASSYPGGAETQYF,TGTGCCAGCAGTTACCCAGGGGGAGCCGAGACCCAGTACTTC
TRBJ2-5,NA,TRBV5-1,NA,CASSLVSGNSLETQYF,TGCGCCAGCAGCTTGGTTTCAGGGAATTCCCTAGAGACCCAGTACTTC
TRBJ1-5,NA,TRBV5-1,TRBD1,CASSWGDRVGQPQHF,TGCGCCAGCAGCTGGGGGGACAGGGTAGGTCAGCCCCAGCATTTT
TRBJ1-1,NA,TRBV5-1,NA,CASRSEGRTEAFF,TGCGCCAGCAGGTCGGAAGGAAGGACTGAAGCTTTCTTT
TRBJ2-1,NA,TRBV10-3,NA,CAISGWTENNEQFF,TGTGCCATCAGTGGGTGGACGGAGAACAATGAGCAGTTCTTC
TRBJ2-5,NA,TRBV7-2,NA,CASSPRGARGQETQYF,TGTGCCAGCAGCCCCCGGGGGGCTAGGGGGCAAGAGACCCAGTACTTC
TRBJ1-2,few,TRBV6-6,NA,CAIGANYGYTF,TGTGCAATTGGCGCAAACTATGGCTACACCTTC
TRBJ2-5,few,TRBV7-2,NA,CASSLQWGQETQYF,TGTGCCAGCAGTTTACAATGGGGACAAGAGACCCAGTACTTC
TRBJ2-3,NA,TRBV6-5,NA,CASSLLTDTQYF,TGTGCCAGCAGTTTACTAACAGATACGCAGTATTTT
TRBJ2-7,NA,TRBV19,NA,CASRSLLSPYEQYF,TGTGCCAGTAGGTCCCTATTATCGCCCTACGAGCAGTACTTC
TRBJ1-6,NA,TRBV14,NA,CASSPRGSYNSPLHF,TGTGCCAGCAGCCCGAGGGGCTCCTATAATTCACCCCTCCACTTT
TRBJ2-3,once,TRBV5-4,NA,CASSLKDTQYF,TGTGCCAGCAGCTTGAAAGATACGCAGTATTTT
TRBJ1-2,NA,TRBV15,TRBD1,CATSRAGTGAYGYTF,TGTGCCACCAGCAGAGCGGGGACAGGGGCATATGGCTACACCTTC
TRBJ2-2,NA,TRBV7-9,NA,CASLEGRNTGELFF,TGTGCCAGCTTGGAGGGGCGGAACACCGGGGAGCTGTTTTTT
TRBJ1-2,NA,TRBV10-3,TRBD1,CAISESGQTGYTF,TGTGCCATCAGTGAGTCGGGACAGACTGGCTACACCTTC
TRBJ2-2,NA,TRBV15,TRBD1,CATSRAPSGTGMWTGELFF,TGTGCCACCAGCAGAGCGCCTTCCGGGACAGGGATGTGGACCGGGGAGCTGTTTTTT
TRBJ1-2,NA,TRBV10-3,TRBD1,CAISGARDRNYGYTF,TGTGCCATCAGTGGAGCCCGGGACAGGAACTATGGCTACACCTTC
TRBJ2-4,NA,TRBV10-1,NA,CASSSNVQGNIQYF,TGCGCCAGCAGTTCCAATGTACAGGGTAACATTCAGTACTTC
TRBJ1-1,NA,TRBV9,NA,CASKGTANTEAFF,TGTGCCAGCAAAGGGACGGCGAACACTGAAGCTTTCTTT
TRBJ2-2,NA,TRBV4-1,TRBD2,CASELLAGGRDTGELFF,TGCGCCAGCGAGTTGCTAGCGGGGGGCCGGGACACCGGGGAGCTGTTTTTT
TRBJ1-6,NA,TRBV6-1,NA,CASSEDLDSPLHF,TGTGCCAGCAGTGAAGATCTAGATTCACCCCTCCACTTT
TRBJ1-2,NA,TRBV6-6,NA,CASSPQYGYTF,TGTGCCAGCAGTCCACAATATGGCTACACCTTC
TRBJ1-2,NA,TRBV9,NA,CASSVGQNPYGYTF,TGTGCCAGCAGCGTAGGGCAGAATCCATATGGCTACACCTTC
TRBJ2-2,NA,TRBV11-2,TRBD2,CASKGLAGAGGELFF,TGTGCCAGCAAGGGCCTAGCGGGGGCGGGCGGGGAGCTGTTTTTT
TRBJ1-2,once,TRBV5-8,NA,CASSTRDSLSYGYTF,TGTGCCAGCAGCACCCGGGATAGTCTCTCCTATGGCTACACCTTC
TRBJ1-6,NA,TRBV6-5,NA,CASSYSGGYGDSPLHF,TGTGCCAGCAGTTACTCGGGCGGCTATGGGGATTCACCCCTCCACTTT
TRBJ1-4,NA,TRBV28,TRBD1,CASTHEGAGEKLFF,TGTGCCAGCACCCATGAGGGGGCTGGTGAAAAACTGTTTTTT
TRBJ2-5,NA,TRBV11-2,TRBD1,CASSFKGTGGLGRSETQYF,TGTGCCAGCAGCTTTAAAGGGACAGGGGGCCTTGGCCGGTCGGAGACCCAGTACTTC
TRBJ2-3,NA,TRBV18,NA,CASSPSSASTDTQYF,TGTGCCAGCTCACCGAGTTCAGCTAGCACAGATACGCAGTATTTT
TRBJ1-6,once,TRBV7-9,NA,CASSGRGNSPLHF,TGTGCCAGCAGCGGTAGGGGAAACTCACCCCTCCACTTT